The 32 T cell receptor delta chains presented below share a single source sample, sequenced in a study of gamma-delta chains in newborns, infants, children. TCRdb redid the clone calls on the reads with CATT. Among 9,000 to 13,000 delta-chain clones listed, approximately 9.7% were seen once. The sequenced sample was blood. These receptors came from a child who was a newborn, infant or young child, either healthy, febrile or measles-vaccinated (not recorded which).

Only a few counts were recorded for this clone. The chain recombines TRDV2 with TRDJ3; 10 bases are shared with TRDD3. The germline gives CDR1 GEAIGNYY, CDR2 EKD. Trimming at V came to 2 bases and at J to 7 bases, leaving 1 base not matched to a gene. CDR3 length: 15 residues. The CDR3 region is CACDILGDDTRQMFF. The CDR3 nucleotides are TGTGCCTGTGACATACTGGGGGATGACACCCGACAGATGTTTTTC.

This clone was counted between two and nine times. Other DNA sequences in this specimen translate into the identical CDR3. J is TRDJ1 and V is TRDV2; tentative D call: TRDD3 (6 bases). The CDR3 sequence is 16 residues long. Germline CDR1 GEAIGNYY, CDR2 EKD. Trimming removed 3 bases at V and 0 bases at J, with 16 bases between. This CDR3 reads CACDPLTGTHTDKLIF. In DNA, the CDR3 is TGTGCCTGTGACCCTCTCACTGGGACTCACACCGATAAACTCATCTTT.

This clone was counted a few times. CDR3 loop: CACDPVVRGVTDKLIF. In nucleotides, the CDR3 is TGTGCCTGTGACCCCGTGGTGAGGGGTGTCACCGATAAACTCATCTTT. The chain joins TRDV2 to TRDJ1; D gene ambiguous. V shed 3 bases and J shed 1 base, with 17 bases lying between them. Germline CDR1 GEAIGNYY, CDR2 EKD. This CDR3 is 16 amino acids long.

CDR3 in amino acids: CACDLLGGTYADKLIF. The CDR3 DNA reads as TGTGCCTGTGACCTACTGGGGGGGACCTACGCCGATAAACTCATCTTT. V and J are TRDV2 and TRDJ1, with TRDD3 matching over 8 bases. The CDR3 length is 16 residues. The junction had 11 bases not matched to a gene; V was cut back by 3 bases and J by 3 bases. Germline V gene data show CDR1 as GEAIGNYY and CDR2 as EKD.

The CDR3 coding sequence is TGTGCCTGTGACACCCTAAATACTGGGGGATACTCCTCAAAAAAACTCATCTTT. It translates to CACDTLNTGGYSSKKLIF. The chain joins TRDV2 to TRDJ1, with TRDD3 matching over 12 bases. The germline gives CDR1 GEAIGNYY, CDR2 EKD. The CDR3 totals 18 residues. V lost 0 bases and J lost 8; bases outside the gene matches: 15.

This clone is medium-sized (0.01 to 0.1%) by share. The chain combines TRDV2 with TRDJ1, with 9 nucleotides matching TRDD3. The CDR3 runs 20 residues. V trimming: 0 bases; J trimming: 2 bases; junction bases outside the gene matches: 18. CDR1 is GEAIGNYY, CDR2 EKD, per germline. The CDR3 loop is CACDTVSTGGPSGPTDKLIF. The DNA of the CDR3 is TGTGCCTGTGACACCGTGAGCACTGGGGGACCCTCCGGGCCTACCGATAAACTCATCTTT.

The chain combines TRDV2 with TRDJ1; 10 bases agree with TRDD3. The trim removed 3 bases at V and 5 bases at J, leaving 8 bases unmatched. The CDR3 has 15 amino acids. Germline assignment: CDR1 GEAIGNYY and CDR2 EKD. The CDR3 reads CACDSILGDRDKLIF. DNA for the CDR3: TGTGCCTGTGACTCCATACTGGGGGATCGGGATAAACTCATCTTT.

V gene TRDV2 combines with J gene TRDJ2; 11 bases fit TRDD3. J lost 3 bases, V lost 3 bases, and 8 bases had no gene match. Germline CDR1 reads GEAIGNYY; CDR2 reads EKD. This CDR3 comprises 17 residues. The CDR3 DNA reads TGTGCCTGTGACCCTCTGGGGGATACTCCGATGACAGCACAACTCTTCTTT. Residues: CACDPLGDTPMTAQLFF.

The genes are TRDV2 and TRDJ3, with TRDD3 identical over 8 bases. The V segment lost 3 bases and the J segment 0 bases; nucleotides outside the gene matches: 12. The CDR3 extends over 20 amino acids. Per the germline V gene, CDR1 is GEAIGNYY and CDR2 is EKD. CDR3 DNA: TGTGCCTGTGACGGTACTGGGGGCCCCGTCAACTCCTGGGACACCCGACAGATGTTTTTC. This sequence encodes CACDGTGGPVNSWDTRQMFF.

This clone was seen more than once but under ten times. The CDR3 DNA follows: TGTGCCTGTGACACCGTTAGGGGATACGCGTACACCGATAAACTCATCTTT. Amino acids: CACDTVRGYAYTDKLIF. V is TRDV2 and J is TRDJ1; TRDD3 aligns across 9 bases. The CDR3 is 17 residues long. Unmatched junction bases numbered 7, after V lost 0 bases and J lost 0 bases. From germline, CDR1 is GEAIGNYY and CDR2 EKD.

This clone counts as medium-sized (0.01 to 0.1%). The V and J genes are TRDV2 and TRDJ1; 12 nucleotides line up with TRDD3. Germline values: CDR1 GEAIGNYY, CDR2 EKD. The CDR3 has 17 residues. The trim removed 3 bases at V and 3 bases at J, leaving 10 bases unmatched. CDR3 residues: CACDALLGDTRSDKLIF. In DNA form, the CDR3 reads TGTGCCTGTGACGCTCTACTGGGGGATACCCGCTCCGATAAACTCATCTTT.

This clone was observed a few times. The chain uses TRDV2 and TRDJ1; 10 positions match TRDD3. The V segment lost 0 bases and the J segment 0 bases; nucleotides outside the gene matches: 12. CDR3 length: 19 residues. Germline CDR1 reads GEAIGNYY; CDR2 reads EKD. CDR3 protein: CACDTLEGGYDPYTDKLIF. The CDR3, as DNA: TGTGCCTGTGACACCTTGGAGGGGGGATACGACCCCTACACCGATAAACTCATCTTT.

In this sample, this clone is medium-sized. Other DNA sequences in this specimen translate into the identical CDR3. This chain uses TRDV2 with TRDJ1, with a weak D call TRDD3 (5 bases). The CDR3 sequence is 13 residues long. V was shortened by 3 bases and J by 2 bases, with 9 bases between the two germline ends. Germline V lookup: CDR1 GEAIGNYY, CDR2 EKD. CDR3 amino acids: CACDPWGTDKLIF. The CDR3 DNA sequence: TGTGCCTGTGACCCGTGGGGTACCGATAAACTCATCTTT.

This chain joins TRDV2 and TRDJ1; 10 bases align to TRDD3. With V trimmed by 4 bases and J by 0 bases, 25 bases remained unmatched. From germline, CDR1 is GEAIGNYY and CDR2 EKD. The CDR3 has 22 residues. The CDR3 loop is CACDPLPSQLGDSFRNTDKLIF. The CDR3 DNA reads TGTGCCTGTGATCCCCTTCCTTCCCAACTGGGGGATTCTTTTCGGAACACCGATAAACTCATCTTT.

This clone showed up just a few times. The genes are TRDV2 and TRDJ1; TRDD3 matches at 13 bases. The germline gives CDR1 GEAIGNYY, CDR2 EKD. The trim removed 1 base at V and 0 bases at J, leaving 7 bases unmatched. The CDR3 covers 18 residues. The DNA for the CDR3 is TGTGCCTGTGACACTATACTGGGGGATACGCGGTACACCGATAAACTCATCTTT. This encodes CACDTILGDTRYTDKLIF.

This clone has only a few counts. V and J are TRDV2 and TRDJ1; 11 nucleotides agree with TRDD3. The V and J ends lost 0 bases and 0 bases, in that order; junction bases with no gene match: 11. The CDR3 is made up of 19 amino acids. From germline, CDR1 is GEAIGNYY and CDR2 EKD. CDR3 DNA: TGTGCCTGTGACACCGTGCGTTCTGGGGGATACTCTTACACCGATAAACTCATCTTT. It translates to CACDTVRSGGYSYTDKLIF.

The V and J genes are TRDV2 and TRDJ2; TRDD3 agrees at 7 bases. The CDR3 runs 14 residues. From germline, CDR1 is GEAIGNYY and CDR2 EKD. Trimming took 3 bases from V and 2 from J; bases not matched to a gene: 2. CDR3 loop: CACDYWGLTAQLFF. DNA of the CDR3: TGTGCCTGTGACTACTGGGGCTTGACAGCACAACTCTTCTTT.

This clone was detected a few times. The chain employs TRDV2 and TRDJ1; 12 bases fit TRDD3. Germline V CDR1 and CDR2: GEAIGNYY, EKD. Trimming took 3 bases from V and 8 from J; bases not matched to a gene: 6. This CDR3 comprises 14 residues. The CDR3 DNA sequence: TGTGCCTGTGACCTTTTACTGGGGGATACCAAACTCATCTTT. Translating it yields CACDLLLGDTKLIF.

This clone has more than one count but fewer than ten. This sequence joins TRDV1 and TRDJ1; D is ambiguous. The V end was cut by 9 bases, the J end by 5 bases, with 16 bases between. Looked up from germline, CDR1 is TSWWSYY and CDR2 is QGS. The CDR3 is made up of 13 amino acids. The CDR3 DNA is TGTGCTCTGTGGGCCCCCTCCAGTGATAAACTCATCTTT. As protein: CALWAPSSDKLIF.

This clone was found a few times. The same CDR3 can be traced to other DNA sequences in this sample. The CDR3 here is CACDTVGGYTDKLIF. The DNA of the CDR3 is TGTGCCTGTGACACCGTTGGGGGGTACACCGATAAACTCATCTTT. J is TRDJ1 and V is TRDV2, with D maybe TRDD3 (6 bases). Germline values: CDR1 GEAIGNYY, CDR2 EKD. V dropped 0 bases and J dropped 0 bases, with 10 bases sitting between them. The CDR3 runs 15 residues.

This clone was observed a few times. Other DNA sequences within the sample encode an identical CDR3. This chain links TRDV2 with TRDJ3; 13 nucleotides align to TRDD3. This CDR3 has 20 amino acids. V shed 0 bases, J shed 0 bases, and the junction held 4 bases outside the gene matches. Germline CDR1 GEAIGNYY, CDR2 EKD. Written as DNA, the CDR3 is TGTGCCTGTGACACCATACTGGGGGATACGAGCTCCTGGGACACCCGACAGATGTTTTTC. Protein product: CACDTILGDTSSWDTRQMFF.

This clone has just a few counts. Different DNA sequences within this sample yield the same CDR3. CDR3 protein: CACDTVLLGDGPVKGKLIF. The CDR3 nucleotides read TGTGCCTGTGACACCGTTCTGCTGGGGGATGGCCCCGTTAAAGGTAAACTCATCTTT. This chain joins TRDV2 and TRDJ1; 9 bases agree with TRDD3. This CDR3 has 19 amino acids. CDR1 is GEAIGNYY and CDR2 is EKD in the germline V gene. With V trimmed by 0 bases and J by 7 bases, 20 bases remained unmatched.

This clone was picked up a small number of times. The chain is built from TRDV2 and TRDJ1, with a tentative D call TRDD3 (5 bases). Per the germline V gene, CDR1 is GEAIGNYY and CDR2 is EKD. The CDR3 consists of 16 residues. Trimming stripped 0 bases from V and 2 bases from J, with 15 bases between. The CDR3 sequence: CACDTLVPGWTDKLIF. The CDR3 DNA reads TGTGCCTGTGACACCCTCGTACCTGGGTGGACCGATAAACTCATCTTT.

This clone came up a few times. The chain links TRDV2 to TRDJ1; tentatively, D is TRDD3 (6 bases). Germline V gene sequence: CDR1 GEAIGNYY, CDR2 EKD. The CDR3 extends over 15 amino acids. Deletions cut 0 bases from V and 5 bases from J, with 15 bases between. CDR3 bases: TGTGCCTGTGACACCCTGGGGAAACGAAGGGATAAACTCATCTTT. It encodes CACDTLGKRRDKLIF.

V usage is TRDV2 and J usage is TRDJ1; 10 bases agree with TRDD3. V dropped 0 bases and J dropped 0; count of bases not matched to a gene: 12. Germline CDR1 GEAIGNYY, CDR2 EKD. CDR3 length: 19 residues. CDR3 DNA: TGTGCCTGTGACACCATGACTTTGACTGGGGGATTATACACCGATAAACTCATCTTT. Translation gives CACDTMTLTGGLYTDKLIF.

The CDR3 sequence is CACDTIGAGQYTDKLIF. The DNA of the CDR3 is TGTGCCTGTGACACCATAGGCGCGGGACAGTACACCGATAAACTCATCTTT. The chain joins TRDV2 to TRDJ1; D ambiguous. The J gene, left out of TCRdb, was set here by checking the DNA against germline. Looked up from germline, CDR1 is GEAIGNYY and CDR2 is EKD. This CDR3 spans 17 amino acids. The V end lost 0 bases, the J end lost 0 bases, and 16 bases lay between the germline ends.

This clone was seen a handful of times. This chain joins TRDV2 and TRDJ1; TRDD3 agrees at 8 bases. Germline CDR1 reads GEAIGNYY; CDR2 reads EKD. V lost 4 bases, J lost 9 bases, and 18 bases stayed unmatched. CDR3 size: 16 residues. The CDR3 loop is CACDPLLGVSRDQLIF. For the CDR3, the DNA is TGTGCCTGTGATCCACTACTGGGGGTCTCGCGAGATCAACTCATCTTT.

Comment on this clone: The same CDR3 can be traced to other DNA sequences in this sample. V is TRDV2 and J is TRDJ1, with 12 nucleotides matching TRDD3. The CDR3 totals 16 residues. CDR1 and CDR2 (germline): GEAIGNYY, EKD. V dropped 3 bases and J dropped 3; count of bases not matched to a gene: 7. In nucleotides, the CDR3 is TGTGCCTGTGACGCCCTACTGGGGGATACTCCCGATAAACTCATCTTT. Translating gives CACDALLGDTPDKLIF.

This clone has a handful of counts. This chain uses TRDV2 with TRDJ3; 8 bases are shared with TRDD3. V dropped 1 base and J dropped 0; count of bases not matched to a gene: 7. Germline assignment: CDR1 GEAIGNYY and CDR2 EKD. The CDR3 covers 19 residues. CDR3 sequence (DNA): TGTGCCTGTGACACGGCTACTGGGGGTCACTCCTGGGACACCCGACAGATGTTTTTC. Its translation is CACDTATGGHSWDTRQMFF.

There are a few counts of this clone. The V and J genes are TRDV2 and TRDJ3, with 8 bases matching TRDD3. The CDR3 is 19 amino acids. The junction had 10 bases not matched to a gene; V was cut back by 3 bases and J by 1 base. Germline V gene data show CDR1 as GEAIGNYY and CDR2 as EKD. CDR3 bases: TGTGCCTGTGACGCCTTACTGGGGGGCCCTTCCTGGGACACCCGACAGATGTTTTTC. Its protein product is CACDALLGGPSWDTRQMFF.

This clone has only a few counts. The rearrangement uses TRDV2 and TRDJ1; 12 positions agree with TRDD3. J lost 3 bases, V lost 2 bases, and 6 bases had no gene match. Germline V gene data show CDR1 as GEAIGNYY and CDR2 as EKD. The CDR3 loop spans 16 amino acids. CDR3 in DNA: TGTGCCTGTGACAGCGTACTGGGGGATACTCCCGATAAACTCATCTTT. This codes for CACDSVLGDTPDKLIF.

The rearrangement links TRDV2 to TRDJ1, with D possibly being TRDD3 (6 bases). Trimming took 5 bases from V and 0 from J, leaving 18 bases between them. The CDR3 length is 16 residues. The germline CDR1 and CDR2 sequences are GEAIGNYY and EKD. CDR3 loop: CACVTHWDAYTDKLIF. CDR3 bases: TGTGCCTGTGTTACTCACTGGGACGCTTACACCGATAAACTCATCTTT.